The rows below give T cell receptor beta chains drawn from one sample of a study of control samples from healthy donors and cancer patients. Clones were read by immunoSEQ multiplex PCR, and TCRdb kept only the in-frame ones, dropping some. Of over 150,000 clones listed, roughly 90% are singletons. The sample consisted of blood. Receptors were obtained from a woman between 50 and 59 years old in good health. Both conserved end residues are part of each CDR3. The D gene is left open where the match is weak.

>TRBV29-1|TRBD1|TRBJ1-2
CSVERGTGGAYGYTF
TGCAGCGTTGAAAGGGGGACAGGCGGGGCCTATGGCTACACCTTC
>TRBV5-4|.|TRBJ2-2
CASSLLGGRITGELFF
TGTGCCAGCAGCTTGCTCGGGGGGCGGATCACCGGGGAGCTGTTTTTT
>TRBV6-5|.|TRBJ2-7
CASSYSQGRSYEQYF
TGTGCCAGCAGTTACTCGCAGGGAAGAAGCTACGAGCAGTACTTC
>TRBV28|.|TRBJ2-7
CASSFSGERYEQYF
TGTGCCAGCAGTTTTTCCGGGGAGCGGTACGAGCAGTACTTC
>TRBV9|TRBD2|TRBJ2-3
CASRAGGSDTQYF
TGTGCCAGCAGGGCCGGGGGGTCGGATACGCAGTATTTT
>TRBV19|.|TRBJ2-5
CASSNDRGRETQYF
TGTGCCAGTAGCAATGACCGGGGGCGAGAGACCCAGTACTTC
>TRBV25-1|TRBD1|TRBJ1-2
CASSHIAGGVGYTF
TGTGCCAGCAGTCACATAGCAGGGGGAGTTGGCTACACCTTC
>TRBV9|.|TRBJ2-5
CASSVQKMAEQETQYF
TGTGCCAGCAGCGTACAGAAAATGGCGGAGCAAGAGACCCAGTACTTC
>TRBV14|.|TRBJ2-7
CASSLGEYEQYF
TGTGCCAGCAGCCTAGGAGAATACGAGCAGTACTTC
>TRBV7-2|.|TRBJ2-5
CASSLVSQRETQYF
TGTGCCAGCAGCTTAGTGTCCCAGCGGGAGACCCAGTACTTC